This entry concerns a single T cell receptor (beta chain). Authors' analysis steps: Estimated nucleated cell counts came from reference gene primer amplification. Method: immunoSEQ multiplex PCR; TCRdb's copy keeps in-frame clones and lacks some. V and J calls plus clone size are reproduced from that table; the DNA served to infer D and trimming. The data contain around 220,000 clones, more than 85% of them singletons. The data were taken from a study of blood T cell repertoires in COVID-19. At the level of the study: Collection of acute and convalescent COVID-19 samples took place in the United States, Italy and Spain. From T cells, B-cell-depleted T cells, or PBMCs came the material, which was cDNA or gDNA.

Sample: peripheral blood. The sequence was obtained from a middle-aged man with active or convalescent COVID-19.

The CDR3: CASSSPRTVSSKGYTF. CDR3 in DNA: TGTGCCAGCAGTTCCCCTCGGACAGTCTCCTCTAAAGGCTACACCTTC. The chain links TRBV27 to TRBJ1-2, with D possibly TRBD1 on 6 matching bases. Trimming pared 4 bases from V and 8 bases from J, leaving 23 bases between. This CDR3 comprises 16 residues. CDR1 and CDR2 from the germline V gene are MNHEY and SMNVEV (reference sequence).